One TCR beta chain is described in this entry. These data are taken from a study of blood T cell repertoires in COVID-19. Libraries were prepared by immunoSEQ multiplex PCR; TCRdb keeps only in-frame clonotypes and omits some of them. The table includes about 140,000 clones, over 70% detected once. All recovered Cohort 3 donors got two negative PCRs, got clearance, or saw symptom resolution. Trimming stripped 5 bases from V and 12 bases from J, with 20 bases between. Germline CDR1 is LNHDA and CDR2 is SQIVND (reference sequence). The CDR3 covers 14 residues. This TCR came from a man in his 60s who had recovered from COVID-19. The rearrangement joins TRBV19 to TRBJ2-1, with D maybe TRBD1 (6 bases). The sequenced sample was PBMCs or T cells enriched from blood (not recorded which). CDR3: CASSSRDRLEGQFF. CDR3 coding DNA: TGTGCCAGTAGTTCCCGAGACAGGCTAGAAGGGCAGTTCTTC.